This passage covers 23 T cell receptor beta chains from one sample sequenced in a study of T cells in Graves' hyperthyroidism and ophthalmopathy. RNA transcripts yielded amplified TCR beta CDR3 regions. The TCR CDR3 was amplified in a first-round RT-PCR using the HTBI primer set. TCRdb analysed the multiplex PCR reads with MiXCR anew, one entry per CDR3 protein. This repertoire shows about 640,000 distinct CDR3 sequences, around 20% found once; its top ten account for 34%. Sequencing was carried out using blood. Receptor source: a man aged 25-45 years with Graves' ophthalmopathy.

The table lists this clonotype with many counts. CDR3 DNA: TGTGCCAGCAGCCTTAAAGGGGGTCAAGAGACCCAGTACTTC. It codes for CASSLKGGQETQYF. The V gene is TRBV12-3 or TRBV12-4, the J gene TRBJ2-5; a possible D gene is TRBD1 (6 bases). This CDR3 region has 14 residues. The V end was cut by 6 bases, the J end by 2 bases, with 13 bases between.

This clonotype has more than one count but fewer than ten. V is TRBV7-2 and J is TRBJ1-5; TRBD1 matches 8 bases. J gave up 4 bases and V 1 base, and 3 bases lay outside the gene matches. The CDR3 totals 15 residues. Germline V gives CDR1 SGHTA, CDR2 FQGNSA. Here the CDR3 DNA reads TGTGCCAGCAGCTTAGTACAGGGGGTAAATCAGCCCCAGCATTTT. This sequence encodes CASSLVQGVNQPQHF.

This clonotype came up once. This may come from a read error, since a much larger clone is one base off. The CDR3 is CASSYLRDRVEKLFF. In DNA, the CDR3 is TGTGCCAGCAGTTACCTCCGGGACAGGGTCGAAAAACTGTTTTTT. The chain links TRBV6-2 or TRBV6-3 to TRBJ1-4; 9 bases are shared with TRBD1. Germline V gives CDR1 MNHEY, CDR2 SVGEGT. This CDR3 comprises 15 residues. J was trimmed by 8 bases and V by 2 bases; bases with no gene match: 6.

This clonotype was counted a single time. The rearrangement joins TRBV28 to TRBJ2-1; 10 bases are shared with TRBD2. The CDR3 totals 15 residues. The germline gives CDR1 MDHEN, CDR2 SYDVKM. Trimming at V came to 4 bases and at J to 4 bases, leaving 4 bases not matched to a gene. CDR3 region: CASSSSGSLYNEQFF. CDR3 bases: TGTGCCAGCAGTTCTAGCGGGAGTTTATACAATGAGCAGTTCTTC.

V and J are TRBV20-1 and TRBJ2-7, with D perhaps given as TRBD1 or TRBD2 (5 bases each). This CDR3 has 16 residues. In germline, CDR1 is DFQATT, CDR2 SNEGSKA (reference sequence). Trimming removed 5 bases at V and 2 bases at J, with 22 bases between. In DNA form, the CDR3 reads TGCAGTGCTTTTCTACACAATTGGGACGGGCCCTACGAGCAGTACTTC. This sequence encodes CSAFLHNWDGPYEQYF.

The gene calls are TRBV27 and TRBJ1-5, with 7 bases matching TRBD1. The germline V gene encodes CDR1 MNHEY and CDR2 SMNVEV (reference sequence). The CDR3 runs to 14 residues. V trimming: 8 bases; J trimming: 4 bases; junction bases outside the gene matches: 8. CDR3 in DNA: TGTGCCAGCCGGCCGACAGGGTTGAATCAGCCCCAGCATTTT. This codes for CASRPTGLNQPQHF.

This clonotype was detected many times. The J gene is TRBJ2-3, the V gene TRBV28; TRBD1 might be the D (6 bases). Germline CDR1 MDHEN, CDR2 SYDVKM. The CDR3 has 15 residues. Trimming removed 8 bases from V and 1 base from J, with 16 bases in between. CDR3 region: CASFPGTTRTDTQYF. The CDR3 coding sequence is TGTGCCAGCTTCCCTGGGACAACCCGCACAGATACGCAGTATTTT.

The chain uses TRBV2 and TRBJ2-7, with 10 bases that match TRBD2. V was clipped by 4 bases and J by 2 bases; unmatched bases: 8. The CDR3 is 16 residues long. Germline V CDR1 and CDR2: SNHLY, FYNNEI. The CDR3 bases are TGTGCCAGCAGTGCCCTAGCGGGAGATCGCCCCTACGAGCAGTACTTC. Translated, it gives CASSALAGDRPYEQYF.

This clonotype was found many times. CDR3 sequence (DNA): TGTGCCAGCAGCGAAAAGGGATCCCGCCGCCAAGAGACCCAGTACTTC. It is translated as CASSEKGSRRQETQYF. The chain uses TRBV11-2 and TRBJ2-5; unclear D gene. The germline CDR1 and CDR2 sequences are SGHAT and FQNNGV. V was pared by 5 bases and J by 1 base, with 17 bases between. This CDR3 has 16 amino acids.

Notes on this clonotype: This may be a read error: a much more frequent sequence differs by one nucleotide. The V and J genes are TRBV7-2 and TRBJ2-1, with unresolved D. In germline, CDR1 is SGHTA, CDR2 FQGNSA. The CDR3 extends over 15 amino acids. Trimming pared 3 bases from V and 6 bases from J, leaving 15 bases between. CDR3 DNA sequence: TGTGCCAGCAGCTTCTGGGCGAGTCGTACCAATGAGCAGTTCTTC. It is translated as CASSFWASRTNEQFF.

This clonotype was detected only once. The genes are TRBV6-1 and TRBJ2-7; 7 bases fit TRBD1. Looked up from germline, CDR1 is MNHNS and CDR2 is SASEGT. Losses at the gene ends were 6 bases for V and 3 bases for J; bases not matched to a gene: 8. This CDR3 has 14 amino acids. The CDR3 sequence is CASSQTGFGYEQYF. The CDR3 bases are TGTGCCAGCAGCCAGACAGGGTTCGGCTACGAGCAGTACTTC.

There are a few counts of this clonotype. The V and J genes are TRBV20-1 and TRBJ1-2, with D unresolved. The germline CDR1 and CDR2 sequences are DFQATT and SNEGSKA (reference sequence). The CDR3 extends over 13 amino acids. V lost 0 bases and J 1 base, leaving 6 bases between the germline ends. CDR3 sequence (DNA): TGCAGTGCTAGAGATCACAGTAACTATGGCTACACCTTC. Protein sequence: CSARDHSNYGYTF.

This clonotype has at least ten counts. This chain uses TRBV3-1 with TRBJ1-1, with D uncertain. CDR1 is LGHDT, CDR2 YNNKEL, per germline (reference sequence). Trimming took off 1 base at V and 0 bases at J, with 6 bases between the two ends. The CDR3 contains 14 residues. CDR3: CASSQVPVNTEAFF. The CDR3 nucleotides are TGTGCCAGCAGCCAAGTACCGGTGAACACTGAAGCTTTCTTT.

The V gene is TRBV6-1, the J gene TRBJ2-2, with TRBD2 identical over 13 bases. Germline V CDR1 and CDR2: MNHNS, SASEGT. The CDR3 has 18 amino acids. V was pared by 4 bases and J by 6 bases, with 11 bases of the junction left unmatched. The CDR3 is CASSGLGLAGEVPGELFF. The CDR3 nucleotides read TGTGCCAGCAGTGGACTCGGACTAGCGGGAGAAGTACCCGGGGAGCTGTTTTTT.

This clonotype turned up a few times. A read error may be the cause here, since a much bigger clone is one base away. The rearrangement joins TRBV11-2 to TRBJ1-2; D call uncertain. Germline values: CDR1 SGHAT, CDR2 FQNNGV. The CDR3 is 16 residues long. Trimming cost V 1 base and J 3 bases, with 15 bases left between them. CDR3 residues: CASSLGAEKSDYGYTF. The DNA of the CDR3 is TGTGCCAGCAGCTTAGGGGCAGAGAAATCGGACTATGGCTACACCTTC.

This chain uses TRBV25-1 with TRBJ2-3; the D is unclear. With 1 base removed from V and 0 bases from J, the gap between germline ends came to 8 bases. CDR3 length: 15 residues. The germline gives CDR1 MGHDK, CDR2 SYGVNS. The chain's CDR3 is CASSESRSSTDTQYF. DNA of the CDR3: TGTGCCAGCAGTGAATCTCGCTCGAGCACAGATACGCAGTATTTT.

V and J are TRBV14 and TRBJ2-1, with 11 positions matching TRBD2. Germline lookup yields CDR1 SGHDN and CDR2 FVKESK. The CDR3 totals 16 residues. Unmatched junction bases numbered 3, after V lost 0 bases and J lost 5 bases. The CDR3, as DNA: TGTGCCAGCAGCCAAGAGGGTAGCGGGAGGGACAATGAGCAGTTCTTC. Protein sequence: CASSQEGSGRDNEQFF.

J is TRBJ1-2 and V is TRBV6-1; 11 bases are shared with TRBD1. The V segment lost 6 bases and the J segment 0 bases; nucleotides outside the gene matches: 3. The germline CDR1 and CDR2 sequences are MNHNS and SASEGT. The CDR3 covers 15 residues. The CDR3 bases are TGTGCCAGCAGGAAGGGACAGGGGGCTAACTATGGCTACACCTTC. Its protein product is CASRKGQGANYGYTF.

DNA of the CDR3: TGTGCCAGTAGTATCGGACAATCCACAGATACGCAGTATTTT. Protein product: CASSIGQSTDTQYF. The genes are TRBV19 and TRBJ2-3; D is perhaps TRBD1 (5 bases). CDR3 length: 14 amino acids. Looked up from germline, CDR1 is LNHDA and CDR2 is SQIVND (reference sequence). V was pared by 3 bases and J by 2 bases, with 9 bases between.

This clonotype was seen ten or more times. CDR3 amino acids: CASSHKDADTQYF. The CDR3 coding sequence is TGTGCCAGCAGCCACAAGGACGCAGATACGCAGTATTTT. The chain links TRBV3-1 to TRBJ2-3; no reliable D call. This CDR3 has 13 amino acids. V gave up 3 bases and J gave up 4 bases, with 8 bases separating them. The germline CDR1 and CDR2 sequences are LGHDT and YNNKEL (reference sequence).

This clonotype was picked up one time. The gene calls are TRBV10-1 and TRBJ1-5; D not certain. V was pared by 3 bases and J by 8 bases, with 11 bases between. Germline CDR1 is WNHNN and CDR2 is SYGVQD (reference sequence). The CDR3 extends over 13 amino acids. The CDR3 loop reads CASSEKFGEPQHF. CDR3 DNA sequence: TGCGCCAGCAGTGAAAAGTTCGGGGAGCCCCAGCATTTT.

This clonotype was found a few times. The chain joins TRBV10-3 to TRBJ2-7, with 9 bases matching TRBD1. CDR3 length: 17 residues. Germline lookup yields CDR1 ENHRY and CDR2 SYGVKD. V lost 6 bases, J lost 6 bases, and 18 bases stayed unmatched. The CDR3, as DNA: TGTGCCATCAGCGCCGGGACAGGGCTATTACGGGGGCGCGAGCAGTACTTC. This sequence encodes CAISAGTGLLRGREQYF.

The chain couples TRBV4-1 to TRBJ2-5; D is unresolved. The germline gives CDR1 MGHRA, CDR2 YSYEKL. CDR3 length: 13 amino acids. Trimming removed 0 bases at V and 5 bases at J, with 7 bases between. The CDR3 region is CASSQDTRETQYF. The CDR3 DNA reads as TGCGCCAGCAGCCAAGACACCCGGGAGACCCAGTACTTC.